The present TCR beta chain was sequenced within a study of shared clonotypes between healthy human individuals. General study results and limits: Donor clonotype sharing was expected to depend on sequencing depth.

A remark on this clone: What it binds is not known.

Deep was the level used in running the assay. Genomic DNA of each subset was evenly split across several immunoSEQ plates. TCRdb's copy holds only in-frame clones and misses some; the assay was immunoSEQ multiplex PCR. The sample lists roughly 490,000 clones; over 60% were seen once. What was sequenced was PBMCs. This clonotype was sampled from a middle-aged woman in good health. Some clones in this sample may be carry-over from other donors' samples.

The CDR3 region is CASSPRLAQSSYNEQFF. In DNA, the CDR3 is TGTGCCAGCAGCCCTAGACTAGCGCAAAGCTCCTACAATGAGCAGTTCTTC. The V gene is TRBV5-4, the J gene TRBJ2-1; 8 bases are shared with TRBD2. Germline loops: CDR1 SGHNT, CDR2 YYREEE (reference sequence). The V and J ends lost 4 bases and 0 bases, in that order; junction bases with no gene match: 9. The CDR3 length is 17 residues. Together with reference TRBV5-4 and TRBJ2-1, the CDR3 gives the full variable domain: ETGVTQSPTHLIKTRGQQVTLRCSSQSGHNTVSWYQQALGQGPQFIFQYYREEENGRGNFPPRFSGLQFPNYSSELNVNALELDDSALYLCASSPRLAQSSYNEQFFGPGTRLTVL.